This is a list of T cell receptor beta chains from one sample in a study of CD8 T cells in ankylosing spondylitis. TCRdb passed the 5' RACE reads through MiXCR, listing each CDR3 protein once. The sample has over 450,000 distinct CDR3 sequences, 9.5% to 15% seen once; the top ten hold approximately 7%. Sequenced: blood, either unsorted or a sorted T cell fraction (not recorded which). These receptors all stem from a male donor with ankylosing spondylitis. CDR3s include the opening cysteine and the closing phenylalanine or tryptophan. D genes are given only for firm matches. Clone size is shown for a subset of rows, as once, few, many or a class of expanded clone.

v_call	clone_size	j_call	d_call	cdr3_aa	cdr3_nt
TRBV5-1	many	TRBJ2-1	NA	CASSSLPGVPTDEQFF	TGCGCCAGCAGCTCCCTGCCTGGGGTACCAACTGATGAGCAGTTCTTC
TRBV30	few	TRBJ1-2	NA	CAWSVGGYGYTF	TGTGCCTGGAGTGTTGGAGGGTATGGCTACACCTTC
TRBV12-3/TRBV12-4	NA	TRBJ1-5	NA	CASSHPDSNNQPQHF	TGTGCCAGCAGTCACCCGGACAGCAACAATCAGCCCCAGCATTTT
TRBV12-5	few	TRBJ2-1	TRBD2	CASGLPPIAGVDNEQFF	TGTGCTAGTGGTCTCCCCCCCATAGCGGGAGTTGACAATGAGCAGTTCTTC
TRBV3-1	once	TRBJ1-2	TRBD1	CASSHGDSEYGYTF	TGTGCCAGCAGCCACGGGGACAGTGAATATGGCTACACCTTC
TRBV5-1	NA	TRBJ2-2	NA	CASSSGERGNTGSCFF	NA
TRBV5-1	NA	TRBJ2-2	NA	CASSLAAGRNTGELFF	TGCGCCAGCAGCTTGGCGGCAGGAAGAAACACCGGGGAGCTGTTTTTT
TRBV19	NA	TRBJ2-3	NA	CASSPGLFTDTQYF	TGTGCCAGTAGCCCCGGCCTTTTTACAGATACGCAGTATTTT
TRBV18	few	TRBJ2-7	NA	CASSPDVGLYEQYF	TGTGCCAGCTCACCAGACGTCGGTCTCTACGAGCAGTACTTC
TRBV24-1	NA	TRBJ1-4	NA	CATSDGRTVGEKLFF	TGTGCCACCAGTGATGGTAGGACCGTGGGGGAAAAACTGTTTTTT
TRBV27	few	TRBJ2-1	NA	CASSFTFYNEQFF	TGTGCCAGCAGTTTTACCTTTTACAATGAGCAGTTCTTC
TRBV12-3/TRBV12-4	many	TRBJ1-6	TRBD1	CASSWTGYSPLHF	TGTGCCAGCAGCTGGACAGGGTATTCACCCCTCCACTTT
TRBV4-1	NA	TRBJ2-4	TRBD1	CASSQDRDRDYIQYF	TGCGCCAGCAGCCAAGATAGGGACAGGGATTACATTCAGTACTTC
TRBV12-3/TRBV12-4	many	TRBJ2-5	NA	CASSLGDTQETQYF	TGTGCCAGCAGTTTAGGGGACACCCAAGAGACCCAGTACTTC
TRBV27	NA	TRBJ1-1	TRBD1	CASSTRDSGTEAFF	TGTGCCAGCAGTACCCGGGACAGTGGCACTGAAGCTTTCTTT
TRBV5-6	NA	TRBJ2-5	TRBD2	CASSLIPSGRRETQYF	TGTGCCAGCAGCTTAATTCCTAGCGGGAGGAGAGAGACCCAGTACTTC
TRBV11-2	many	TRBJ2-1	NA	CASSFNRAYNEQFF	TGTGCCAGCAGCTTTAACAGGGCCTACAATGAGCAGTTCTTC
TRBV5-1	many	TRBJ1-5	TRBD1	CASSSRQGVGGNQPQHF	TGCGCCAGCAGCTCCAGACAGGGGGTAGGCGGCAATCAGCCCCAGCATTTT
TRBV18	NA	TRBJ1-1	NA	CASSRGRDTEAFF	TGTGCCAGCTCACGGGGAAGGGACACTGAAGCTTTCTTT
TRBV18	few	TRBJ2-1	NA	CASSPPTSEQFF	TGTGCCAGCTCACCACCGACTAGTGAGCAGTTCTTC
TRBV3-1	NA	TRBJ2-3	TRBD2	CASSHSGRGWRDTQYF	TGTGCCAGCAGTCATAGCGGGAGAGGGTGGAGGGATACGCAGTATTTT
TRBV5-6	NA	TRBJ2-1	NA	CASSSNYRYNEQFF	TGTGCCAGCAGCTCAAACTACAGGTACAATGAGCAGTTCTTC
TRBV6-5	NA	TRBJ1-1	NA	CASSSLGREGEAFF	TGTGCCAGCAGTTCTCTCGGCAGGGAAGGTGAAGCTTTCTTT
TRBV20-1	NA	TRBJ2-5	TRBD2	CSASRTSRETQYF	TGCAGTGCAAGTCGGACTAGCAGAGAGACCCAGTACTTC
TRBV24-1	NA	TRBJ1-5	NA	CATSVGDSSNQPQHF	TGTGCCACCAGTGTTGGGGATTCTTCAAATCAGCCCCAGCATTTT
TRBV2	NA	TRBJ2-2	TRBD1	CASSGDRAGTGELFF	TGTGCCAGCAGCGGGGACAGGGCTGGGACCGGGGAGCTGTTTTTT
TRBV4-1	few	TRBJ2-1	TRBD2	CASSQDAVGGRSNEQFF	TGCGCCAGCAGCCAAGATGCGGTTGGCGGGAGGTCTAATGAGCAGTTCTTC
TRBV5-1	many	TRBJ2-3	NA	CASSPVLRELTDTQYF	TGCGCCAGCAGCCCCGTACTCAGGGAACTTACAGATACGCAGTATTTT
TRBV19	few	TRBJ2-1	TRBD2	CASSIGGTRLDNEQFF	TGTGCCAGTAGTATAGGGGGGACTAGACTCGACAATGAGCAGTTCTTC
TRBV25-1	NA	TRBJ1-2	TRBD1	CASSEYRVTGDGYTF	TGTGCCAGCAGTGAATATCGGGTGACAGGGGATGGCTACACCTTC
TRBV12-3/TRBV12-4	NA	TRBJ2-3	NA	CASSSPGRGRTDTQYF	TGTGCCAGCAGCTCCCCTGGGCGGGGCCGCACAGATACGCAGTATTTT
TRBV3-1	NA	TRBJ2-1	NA	CASSQGSSHNEQFF	TGTGCCAGCAGCCAAGGGTCTAGCCACAATGAGCAGTTCTTC
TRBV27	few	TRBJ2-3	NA	CASYGYTDTQYF	TGTGCCAGTTATGGGTACACAGATACGCAGTATTTT
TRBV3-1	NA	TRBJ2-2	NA	CASSQIVDTGELFF	TGTGCCAGCAGCCAAATTGTCGACACCGGGGAGCTGTTTTTT
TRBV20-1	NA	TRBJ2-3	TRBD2	CSVARWASGRADTQYF	TGCAGTGTTGCGAGGTGGGCTAGCGGGAGGGCAGATACGCAGTATTTT
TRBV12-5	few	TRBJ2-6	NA	CASGLRGGAGANVLTF	TGTGCTAGTGGTTTGAGGGGGGGCGCTGGGGCCAACGTCCTGACTTTC
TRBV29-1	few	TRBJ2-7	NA	CSVTRGEAYEQYF	TGCAGCGTGACCAGGGGGGAGGCCTACGAGCAGTACTTC
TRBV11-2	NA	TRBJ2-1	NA	CASSFLRANEQFF	TGTGCCAGCAGCTTCTTACGGGCCAATGAGCAGTTCTTC
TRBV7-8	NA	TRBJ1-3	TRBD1	CASVTGAGNTIYF	TGTGCCAGTGTGACAGGGGCTGGAAACACCATATATTTT
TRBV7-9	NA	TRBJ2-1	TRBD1	CAGSLAQGVGEQFF	TGTGCCGGCAGCTTGGCACAGGGGGTCGGTGAGCAGTTCTTC
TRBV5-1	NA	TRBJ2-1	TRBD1	CASSWMGQVGRETQFF	TGCGCCAGCAGCTGGATGGGACAGGTCGGTCGCGAGACCCAGTTCTTC
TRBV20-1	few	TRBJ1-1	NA	CSASRTRQNEAFF	TGCAGTGCTAGCCGCACTCGACAGAATGAAGCTTTCTTT
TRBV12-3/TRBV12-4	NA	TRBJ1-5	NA	CASSLRMEHRDNQPQHF	TGTGCCAGCAGTTTACGTATGGAACACAGGGACAATCAGCCCCAGCATTTT